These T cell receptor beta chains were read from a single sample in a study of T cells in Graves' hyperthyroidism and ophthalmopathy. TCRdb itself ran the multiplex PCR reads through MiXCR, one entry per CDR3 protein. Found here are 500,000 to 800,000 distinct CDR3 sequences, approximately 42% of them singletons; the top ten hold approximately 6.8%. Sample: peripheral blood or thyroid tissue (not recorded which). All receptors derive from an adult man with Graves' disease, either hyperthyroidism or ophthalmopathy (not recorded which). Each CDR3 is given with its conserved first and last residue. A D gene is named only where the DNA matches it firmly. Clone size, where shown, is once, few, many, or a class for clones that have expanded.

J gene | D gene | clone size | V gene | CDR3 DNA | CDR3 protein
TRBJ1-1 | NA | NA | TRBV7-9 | TGCGCCAGCAGCTTGTGGACGGGGGGCACTGAAGCTTTCTTT | CASSLWTGGTEAFF
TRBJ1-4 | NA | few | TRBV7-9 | TGTGCCAGCAGCTTTTTGGGGGCGGGTGAAAAACTGTTTTTT | CASSFLGAGEKLFF
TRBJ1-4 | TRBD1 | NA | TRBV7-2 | TGTGCCAGCAGCCTACAGGGGTTTAATGAAAAACTGTTTTTT | CASSLQGFNEKLFF
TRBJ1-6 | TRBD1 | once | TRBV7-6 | TGTGCCAGCAGCTTAGCGGGACAGGGGTTGGGATCATCACCCCTCCACTTT | CASSLAGQGLGSSPLHF
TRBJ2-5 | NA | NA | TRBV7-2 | TGTGCCAGCAGCTTAAGTTGGGGTTTTCAAGAGACCCAGTACTTC | CASSLSWGFQETQYF
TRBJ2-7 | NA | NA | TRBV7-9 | TGTGCCAGCAGCCCTCCGGCCGGAGCGGAGGCTTTCTACGAGCAGTACTTC | CASSPPAGAEAFYEQYF
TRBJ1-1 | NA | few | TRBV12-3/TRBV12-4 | TGTGCCAGCAGTTTAGTTGCCATGGGCACTGAAGCTTTCTTT | CASSLVAMGTEAFF
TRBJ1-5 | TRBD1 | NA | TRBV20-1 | TGCAGTGCTAGAGATCCCAGGACAGGGAAGGACGGTCAGCCCCAGCATTTT | CSARDPRTGKDGQPQHF
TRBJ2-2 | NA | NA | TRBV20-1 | TGCAGTGCTAGACCCCTGAGTGGGGAGCTGTTTTTT | CSARPLSGELFF
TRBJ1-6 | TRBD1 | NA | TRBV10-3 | TGTGCCATCAGTGCCCGCCCTGGACAGGTCAGATCACCCCTCCACTTT | CAISARPGQVRSPLHF
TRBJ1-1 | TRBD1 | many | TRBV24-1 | TGTGCCACCAGTCGGACAGGGCTCAACACTGAAGCTTTCTTT | CATSRTGLNTEAFF
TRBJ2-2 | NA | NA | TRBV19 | TGTGCCAGTAGTTTCAGCCCCTACTCAGGGGTCCTCACCGGGGAGCTGTTTTTT | CASSFSPYSGVLTGELFF
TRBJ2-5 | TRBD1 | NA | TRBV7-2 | TGTGCCAGCAGCTTAATGGGGACAGAGAGTGTGGAGACCCAGTACTTC | CASSLMGTESVETQYF
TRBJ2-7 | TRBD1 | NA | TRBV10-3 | TGTGCCATCAGTCTAAAGCCGGGACAGACCCACGAGCAGTACTTC | CAISLKPGQTHEQYF
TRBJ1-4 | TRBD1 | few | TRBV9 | TGTGCCAGCAGCTCACGACAGGGAATGGGTGAAAAACTGTTTTTT | CASSSRQGMGEKLFF
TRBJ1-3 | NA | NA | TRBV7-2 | TGTGCCAGCAGCTTACTGAGGGCTGGAAACACCATATATTTT | CASSLLRAGNTIYF
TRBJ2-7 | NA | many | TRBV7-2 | TGTGCCAGCAGTACTGCTTTGGACTACGAGCAGTACTTC | CASSTALDYEQYF
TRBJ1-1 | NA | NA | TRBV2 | TGTGCCAGCAGTGAGAAGTACGGGGGCACTGAAGCTTTCTTT | CASSEKYGGTEAFF
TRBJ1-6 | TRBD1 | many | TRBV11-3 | TGTGCCAGCAGCACTCAACAGGGGGCAAATTCACCCCTCCACTTT | CASSTQQGANSPLHF
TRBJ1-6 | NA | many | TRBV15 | TGTGCCACCAGCAGGGAGGACTCCTATAATTCACCCCTCCACTTT | CATSREDSYNSPLHF
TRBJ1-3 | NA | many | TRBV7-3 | TGTGCCAGCAGCTTAACGGATGGGGAAAACACCATATATTTT | CASSLTDGENTIYF
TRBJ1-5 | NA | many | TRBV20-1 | TGCAGCAGCTCCTTACGAGGCAATCAGCCCCAGCATTTT | CSSSLRGNQPQHF
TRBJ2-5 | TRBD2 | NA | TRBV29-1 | TGCAGCGTTGAAGATCGTCTAGCGGGACTAGAAGAGACCCAGTACTTC | CSVEDRLAGLEETQYF
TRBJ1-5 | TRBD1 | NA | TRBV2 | TGTGCCAGCAGCGTGGGGACAGGGGAGGTGAATCAGCCCCAGCATTTT | CASSVGTGEVNQPQHF
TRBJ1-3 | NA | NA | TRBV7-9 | TGTGCCAGCAGCCTAAACCCTAACTCTGGAAACACCATATATTTT | CASSLNPNSGNTIYF
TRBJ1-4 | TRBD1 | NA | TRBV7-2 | TGTGCCAGCAGCTTAGAGGGACAGGGAAGTCGCGAAAAACTGTTTTTT | CASSLEGQGSREKLFF
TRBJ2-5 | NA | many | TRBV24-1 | TGTGCCACCAGTGGGCGGGACCAAGAGACCCAGTACTTC | CATSGRDQETQYF
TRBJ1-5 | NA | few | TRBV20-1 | TGCAGTGCCAGAAGGGGGGGCAATCAGCCCCAGCATTTT | CSARRGGNQPQHF